Below are 4 T cell receptor beta chains sequenced from a single sample in a study of blood T cells in healthy people across ages. Together with a sample-barcoded 5' primer, a J-beta primer mix was included in a second PCR lasting about 7 to 11 cycles. TCRdb reprocessed the 5' RACE reads via MiXCR and lists one record per CDR3 protein. The sample has 650,000 to 700,000 distinct CDR3 sequences, roughly 30% seen once. Sequencing was performed on blood. These receptors all stem from a woman older than 75 in good health.

Note on this clonotype: A much larger clone lies a single base off, so this may be a read error. This chain uses TRBV6-6 with TRBJ1-2; D unresolved. The CDR3 extends over 12 amino acids. From germline, CDR1 is MNHNY and CDR2 SVGAGI (reference sequence). CDR3 sequence: CASSYGGNGSTF. The CDR3, as DNA: TGTGCCAGCAGTTACGGAGGGAATGGCTCCACCTTC.

This chain connects TRBV30 to TRBJ1-2; no clear D. Trimming cost V 0 bases and J 7 bases, with 12 bases left between them. This CDR3 has 13 residues. Germline values: CDR1 GTSNPN, CDR2 SVGIG (reference sequence). CDR3 residues: CAWSVMELLGYTF. In DNA, the CDR3 is TGTGCCTGGAGTGTAATGGAATTGCTTGGCTACACCTTC.

J is TRBJ2-1 and V is TRBV6-2 or TRBV6-3; no clear D. V shed 3 bases and J shed 3 bases, with 15 bases lying between them. The CDR3 contains 16 residues. Germline CDR1 is MNHEY and CDR2 is SVGEGT. The CDR3 DNA reads as TGTGCCAGCAGTTATCGGACGTCGGCCCACTACAATGAGCAGTTCTTC. Amino acid sequence: CASSYRTSAHYNEQFF.

This clonotype was seen at least ten times. This sequence joins TRBV7-3 and TRBJ2-7, with D uncertain. The CDR3 spans 11 residues. V gave up 4 bases and J gave up 3 bases, with 4 bases separating them. Germline CDR1 and CDR2: SGHTA and FQGTGA. The CDR3 is CASSSDYEQYF. The DNA for the CDR3 is TGTGCCAGCAGCTCCGACTACGAGCAGTACTTC. The full variable domain, completed using reference TRBV7-3 and TRBJ2-7, is GAGVSQTPSNKVTEKGKYVELRCDPISGHTALYWYRQSLGQGPEFLIYFQGTGAADDSGLPNDRFFAVRPEGSVSTLKIQRTERGDSAVYLCASSSDYEQYFGPGTRLTVT.